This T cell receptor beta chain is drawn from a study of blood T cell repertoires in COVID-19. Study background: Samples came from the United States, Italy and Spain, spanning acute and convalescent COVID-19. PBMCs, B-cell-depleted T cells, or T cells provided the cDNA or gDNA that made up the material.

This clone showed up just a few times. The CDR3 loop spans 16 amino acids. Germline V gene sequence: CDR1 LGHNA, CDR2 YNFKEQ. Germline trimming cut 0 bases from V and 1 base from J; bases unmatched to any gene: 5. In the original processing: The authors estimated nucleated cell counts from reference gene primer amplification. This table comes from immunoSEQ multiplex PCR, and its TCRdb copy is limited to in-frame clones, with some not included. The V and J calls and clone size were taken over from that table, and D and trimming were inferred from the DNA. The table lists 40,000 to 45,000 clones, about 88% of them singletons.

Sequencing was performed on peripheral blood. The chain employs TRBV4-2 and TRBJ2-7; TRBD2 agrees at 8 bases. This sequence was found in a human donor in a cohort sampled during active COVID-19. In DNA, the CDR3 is TGTGCCAGCAGCCAAGACGAGGCGGGGGGATCCTACGAGCAGTACTTC. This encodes CASSQDEAGGSYEQYF.